Listed below are T cell receptor beta chains from one sample, sequenced in a study of blood T cell repertoires in COVID-19. Only in-frame clones appear in the TCRdb table, and some are missing; sequencing was by immunoSEQ multiplex PCR. The sample holds fewer than 100,000 clones, 70% to 80% seen once. The sample comprised peripheral blood. The receptors originated from a human donor in a cohort sampled during active COVID-19. The CDR3 runs from the conserved cysteine through the conserved F or W. The D gene is left open where the match is weak. Part of the rows lack a size; the others show once, few, many or a class for expanded clones.

size: .
J: TRBJ1-1
D: .
V: TRBV19
CDR3: CASSLDRREAFF
DNA: TGTGCCAGTAGTTTAGACCGGAGGGAAGCTTTCTTT

size: .
J: TRBJ2-1
D: TRBD2
V: TRBV3-1/TRBV3-2
CDR3: CASSQGLAGAVRNEQFF
DNA: TGTGCCAGCAGCCAAGGACTAGCGGGAGCGGTAAGGAATGAGCAGTTCTTC

size: few
J: TRBJ2-1
D: TRBD2
V: TRBV5-1
CDR3: CASSLGRGLWTSGSYNEQFF
DNA: TGCGCCAGCAGCTTGGGGCGGGGACTCTGGACTAGCGGATCCTACAATGAGCAGTTCTTC

size: .
J: TRBJ2-1
D: .
V: TRBV19
CDR3: CASSIVDSAHNEQFF
DNA: TGTGCCAGTAGTATAGTTGATAGCGCACACAATGAGCAGTTCTTC

size: .
J: TRBJ1-3
D: .
V: TRBV7-2
CDR3: CASSLGGGDSGNTIYF
DNA: TGTGCCAGCAGCTTAGGAGGCGGAGACTCTGGAAACACCATATATTTT

size: few
J: TRBJ2-7
D: .
V: TRBV7-2
CDR3: CASSGGRSYEQYF
DNA: TGTGCCAGCAGTGGAGGGCGCTCCTACGAGCAGTACTTC

size: .
J: TRBJ2-1
D: TRBD1
V: TRBV5-6
CDR3: CASSLIGDRGLNEQFF
DNA: TGTGCCAGCAGCTTGATAGGGGACAGGGGGCTTAATGAGCAGTTCTTC

size: once
J: TRBJ2-3
D: .
V: TRBV6-2/TRBV6-3
CDR3: CASSRDGDVADTQYF
DNA: TGTGCCAGCAGTCGGGATGGCGACGTGGCAGATACGCAGTATTTT

size: .
J: TRBJ2-7
D: TRBD2
V: TRBV28
CDR3: CASSLSYSGGYEQYF
DNA: TGTGCCAGCAGTTTATCCTACTCGGGAGGCTACGAGCAGTACTTC

size: .
J: TRBJ2-1
D: TRBD2
V: TRBV7-3
CDR3: CASGLAGVNEQFF
DNA: TGTGCCAGCGGACTAGCGGGAGTCAATGAGCAGTTCTTC

size: .
J: TRBJ2-7
D: .
V: TRBV6-2/TRBV6-3
CDR3: CASSTNPGKEYF
DNA: TGTGCCAGCAGTACCAATCCCGGGAAGGAGTACTTC

size: .
J: TRBJ2-3
D: TRBD2
V: TRBV6-2/TRBV6-3
CDR3: CASSYRGDDTDTQYF
DNA: TGTGCCAGCAGTTACCGGGGGGATGACACAGATACGCAGTATTTT

size: .
J: TRBJ1-2
D: TRBD1
V: TRBV19
CDR3: CASGKAGTGEYFYGYTF
DNA: TGTGCCAGTGGCAAAGCCGGGACAGGGGAATACTTCTATGGCTACACCTTC

size: once
J: TRBJ2-6
D: .
V: TRBV19
CDR3: CASRQSSSGANVLTF
DNA: TGTGCCAGTAGGCAGTCCAGCTCTGGGGCCAACGTCCTGACTTTC

size: .
J: TRBJ2-3
D: .
V: TRBV7-2
CDR3: CASSFYDAQGADTQYF
DNA: TGTGCCAGCAGCTTTTATGATGCCCAGGGTGCAGATACGCAGTATTTT

size: .
J: TRBJ2-5
D: .
V: TRBV5-8
CDR3: CASSLVSLRETQYF
DNA: TGTGCCAGCAGCTTGGTTTCCCTGCGAGAGACCCAGTACTTC

size: .
J: TRBJ2-1
D: .
V: TRBV6-5
CDR3: CASSYSGVTYNEQFF
DNA: TGTGCCAGCAGTTATTCAGGGGTGACTTACAATGAGCAGTTCTTC

size: .
J: TRBJ1-2
D: .
V: TRBV24-1
CDR3: CATSDPRQYGYTF
DNA: TGTGCCACCAGTGATCCTCGACAGTACGGCTACACCTTC

size: .
J: TRBJ2-5
D: .
V: TRBV5-1
CDR3: CASSSLGQAGETQYF
DNA: TGCGCCAGCAGCTCCCTCGGACAGGCGGGGGAGACCCAGTACTTC

size: few
J: TRBJ1-3
D: .
V: TRBV5-4
CDR3: CASSLYRGHRSGNTIYF
DNA: TGTGCCAGCAGCCTCTACCGAGGACATCGCTCTGGAAACACCATATATTTT

size: .
J: TRBJ1-3
D: TRBD1
V: TRBV5-1
CDR3: CASSSRTGDAGNTIYF
DNA: TGCGCCAGCAGCTCCCGGACAGGGGACGCTGGAAACACCATATATTTT

size: .
J: TRBJ1-2
D: .
V: TRBV6-5
CDR3: CASKVGGGRYGYTF
DNA: TGTGCCAGCAAAGTTGGGGGCGGTCGGTATGGCTACACCTTC

size: .
J: TRBJ1-1
D: TRBD1
V: TRBV7-2
CDR3: CASSTTGVGLNTEAFF
DNA: TGTGCCAGCAGCACAACAGGGGTTGGGTTGAACACTGAAGCTTTCTTT

size: .
J: TRBJ2-7
D: TRBD1
V: TRBV24-1
CDR3: CATSPRTGSRGTPYEQYF
DNA: TGTGCCACCAGTCCGCGGACAGGTAGTAGGGGTACCCCCTACGAGCAGTACTTC

size: few
J: TRBJ2-7
D: .
V: TRBV5-1
CDR3: CASSPPSGPYEQYF
DNA: TGCGCCAGCAGCCCGCCCAGCGGGCCCTACGAGCAGTACTTC

size: .
J: TRBJ2-3
D: TRBD1
V: TRBV5-1
CDR3: CASSPGQGHTDTQYF
DNA: TGCGCCAGCAGCCCGGGACAGGGGCACACAGATACGCAGTATTTT

size: few
J: TRBJ2-5
D: .
V: TRBV19
CDR3: CATRDSGLQETQYF
DNA: TGTGCCACCCGGGACAGCGGGCTCCAAGAGACCCAGTACTTC

size: .
J: TRBJ1-1
D: TRBD1
V: TRBV11-2
CDR3: CASSRTGNTEAFF
DNA: TGTGCCAGCAGCCGGACAGGGAACACTGAAGCTTTCTTT

size: .
J: TRBJ2-7
D: .
V: TRBV30
CDR3: CAWRIRDSLIDEQYF
DNA: TGTGCCTGGAGGATACGGGACTCACTCATTGACGAGCAGTACTTC

size: .
J: TRBJ2-5
D: TRBD2
V: TRBV10-2
CDR3: CASSEGTRRETQYF
DNA: TGCGCCAGCAGTGAGGGGACTAGGCGAGAGACCCAGTACTTC

size: .
J: TRBJ2-3
D: .
V: TRBV29-1
CDR3: CSVRTNAGRKQYF
DNA: TGCAGCGTGCGAACCAATGCAGGGCGGAAGCAGTATTTT

size: .
J: TRBJ2-7
D: TRBD2
V: TRBV10-2
CDR3: CASSESSGREAEQYF
DNA: TGCGCCAGCAGTGAGTCTAGCGGGAGGGAAGCCGAGCAGTACTTC

size: .
J: TRBJ1-1
D: .
V: TRBV12-3/TRBV12-4
CDR3: CASTPGGFSEAFF
DNA: TGTGCCAGCACCCCGGGGGGGTTTTCTGAAGCTTTCTTT

size: .
J: TRBJ2-5
D: TRBD2
V: TRBV12-5
CDR3: CASGLVAGGLGETQYF
DNA: TGTGCTAGTGGTTTGGTTGCGGGAGGGTTAGGGGAGACCCAGTACTTC

size: .
J: TRBJ2-1
D: TRBD1
V: TRBV29-1
CDR3: CSTDREMSYNEQFF
DNA: TGCAGCACGGACAGGGAGATGTCCTACAATGAGCAGTTCTTC

size: .
J: TRBJ2-7
D: TRBD1
V: TRBV4-2
CDR3: CASSQDVGQGVSNEQYF
DNA: TGTGCCAGCAGCCAAGACGTTGGGCAGGGGGTTTCTAACGAGCAGTACTTC

size: .
J: TRBJ2-5
D: .
V: TRBV6-5
CDR3: CASSLSRRETQYF
DNA: TGTGCCAGCAGTCTTAGCCGGAGGGAGACCCAGTACTTC

size: once
J: TRBJ1-5
D: .
V: TRBV7-8
CDR3: CASSLTGSQPQHF
DNA: TGTGCCAGCAGCTTGACAGGTTCACAGCCCCAGCATTTT

size: .
J: TRBJ2-7
D: .
V: TRBV27
CDR3: CASSLSIQGYEQYF
DNA: TGTGCCAGCAGTTTATCGATCCAGGGGTACGAGCAGTACTTC

size: .
J: TRBJ1-1
D: .
V: TRBV10-3
CDR3: CAISKPEVNTEAFF
DNA: TGTGCCATCTCGAAACCGGAGGTGAACACTGAAGCTTTCTTT

size: .
J: TRBJ2-1
D: .
V: TRBV5-1
CDR3: CASSEDGGNSYNEQFF
DNA: TGCGCCAGCAGCGAGGATGGCGGGAACTCCTACAATGAGCAGTTCTTC